Below are 16 T cell receptor gamma chains sequenced from a single sample in a study of Vδ1+ human thymocytes. Findings of the study overall: Thymic TRG and TRD repertoires appeared highly polyclonal.

No antigen has been identified for these receptors. RNA was extracted from the cells and then reverse transcribed. Pooled V-gene forward primers with one constant-region reverse primer generated the CDR3 amplicons by multiplex PCR. TCRdb re-called the multiplex PCR reads using CATT. The repertoire holds over 20,000 gamma-chain clones, about 13% seen once, with 1.9% in the top ten. Material: Vdelta1+ gamma-delta thymocytes from the thymus. Subset reported: FACS-sorted CD3+ TCRalphabeta- TCRVdelta1+ TCRVdelta2- thymocytes. All receptors come from a child in the first two years of life who had congenital heart surgery.

The rearrangement joins TRGV2 to TRGJP2. J gave up 15 bases and V 0 bases, and 13 bases lay outside the gene matches. The V gene's germline CDR1 is EGSNGY and CDR2 YDSYNSKV. The CDR3 sequence is 14 residues long. The CDR3 nucleotides are TGTGCCACCTGGGACGGGCCGGGTGACAGGGTCAAGACGTTT. It codes for CATWDGPGDRVKTF.

This clone has a handful of counts. The sample has other DNA sequences that encode this CDR3 too. V gene TRGV9 combines with J gene TRGJP. The CDR3 spans 16 residues. From germline, CDR1 is GITISATS and CDR2 ISYDGTV (reference sequence). J gave up 7 bases and V 2 bases, and 5 bases lay outside the gene matches. In nucleotides, the CDR3 is TGTGCCTTGTGGGAGGCTCACGAGTTGGGCAAAAAAATCAAGGTATTT. Translated: CALWEAHELGKKIKVF.

The genes are TRGV4 and TRGJP1. J was trimmed by 8 bases and V by 0 bases; bases with no gene match: 6. The germline CDR1 and CDR2 sequences are EGSTGY and YDSYTSSV. The CDR3 covers 14 residues. CDR3 loop: CATWDGHPGWFKIF. Here the CDR3 DNA reads TGTGCCACCTGGGATGGGCACCCAGGTTGGTTCAAGATATTT.

This clone was found a few times. This specimen includes other DNA sequences encoding the same CDR3. The chain recombines TRGV2 with TRGJ1 or TRGJ2. CDR1 and CDR2 from the germline V gene are EGSNGY and YDSYNSKV. Unmatched junction bases numbered 5, after V lost 0 bases and J lost 3 bases. This CDR3 has 14 residues. The CDR3 coding sequence is TGTGCCACCTGGGACGGGCGGCTTTATTATAAGAAACTCTTT. Its translation is CATWDGRLYYKKLF.

On this clone itself: Within the sample, other DNA sequences also encode this same CDR3. V is TRGV3 and J is TRGJP2. The CDR3 sequence is 16 residues long. V was clipped by 0 bases and J by 5 bases; unmatched bases: 9. Germline lookup yields CDR1 VTNTFY and CDR2 YDVSTARD (reference sequence). The CDR3 DNA follows: TGTGCCACCTGGGACAGGCGCGGTTCAAGTGATTGGATCAAGACGTTT. Protein product: CATWDRRGSSDWIKTF.

Comment on this clone: With a much larger clone just one base away, this may be a read error. The chain is built from TRGV5 and TRGJ1 or TRGJ2. The V gene's germline CDR1 is VINAFY and CDR2 YDVSNSKD. This CDR3 is built from 12 residues. CDR3 sequence reads: CATLDRHYKKLF. Written as DNA, the CDR3 is TGTGCCACCTTGGACAGGCATTATAAGAAACTCTTT.

V and J are TRGV8 and TRGJ1 or TRGJ2. Trimming removed 0 bases from V and 9 bases from J; junction bases left unmatched: 5. The CDR3 is 12 amino acids. Looked up from germline, CDR1 is VENAVY and CDR2 is YDSYNSRV. As DNA, the CDR3 is TGTGCCACCTGGGATAGGTCGGGTAAGAAACTCTTT. Translated, it gives CATWDRSGKKLF.

A remark on this clone: A much larger clone differs by one base, so this may be a read error. The chain couples TRGV2 to TRGJ1 or TRGJ2. This CDR3 spans 12 amino acids. The trim removed 0 bases at V and 6 bases at J, leaving 2 bases unmatched. The germline gives CDR1 EGSNGY, CDR2 YDSYNSKV. The CDR3 region has the DNA TGTGCCACCTGGGACGGGTTTTATAAGAAACTCTTT. This gives the protein CATWDGFYKKLF.

This clone was recorded a few times. V and J are TRGV8 and TRGJ1 or TRGJ2. The V and J ends lost 4 bases and 9 bases, in that order; junction bases with no gene match: 6. Germline V gene sequence: CDR1 VENAVY, CDR2 YDSYNSRV. This CDR3 is 11 amino acids long. CDR3 protein: CATWDPTKKLF. The CDR3, as DNA: TGTGCCACCTGGGACCCAACTAAGAAACTCTTT.

This clone was seen a handful of times. The chain has TRGV5 and TRGJ1 or TRGJ2. V lost 2 bases to trimming and J lost 3 bases; unmatched junction nucleotides: 4. Per the germline V gene, CDR1 is VINAFY and CDR2 is YDVSNSKD. The CDR3 covers 13 residues. DNA of the CDR3: TGTGCCACCTGGGACATTACTTATTATAAGAAACTCTTT. Translation: CATWDITYYKKLF.

To note about this clone: This sample includes further DNA sequences coding for the same CDR3. The chain joins TRGV2 to TRGJP2. The V gene end was trimmed by 1 base and the J gene end by 0 bases; junction bases not matched to a gene: 5. Germline V gene sequence: CDR1 EGSNGY, CDR2 YDSYNSKV. There are 16 residues in the CDR3. The CDR3 is CATWDGPYSSDWIKTF. The CDR3 DNA follows: TGTGCCACCTGGGACGGCCCATATAGTAGTGATTGGATCAAGACGTTT.

This clone was detected a few times. This rearrangement joins TRGV3 to TRGJ1 or TRGJ2. The CDR3 covers 11 residues. Germline-derived CDR1 and CDR2 are VTNTFY and YDVSTARD (reference sequence). Germline trimming cut 3 bases from V and 8 bases from J; bases unmatched to any gene: 4. The CDR3 here is CATWDSNKKLF. CDR3 DNA: TGTGCCACCTGGGACTCGAATAAGAAACTCTTT.

About this clone itself: The same CDR3 also results from other DNA sequences found in this sample. The chain links TRGV5 to TRGJ1 or TRGJ2. This CDR3 spans 12 amino acids. Germline V lookup: CDR1 VINAFY, CDR2 YDVSNSKD. With 0 bases clipped from V and 8 bases from J, the junction kept 4 bases outside the gene matches. DNA for the CDR3: TGTGCCACCTGGGACAGGAGAGATAAGAAACTCTTT. Its translation: CATWDRRDKKLF.

This clone occurred a few times. V and J are TRGV4 and TRGJ1 or TRGJ2. The J segment lost 5 bases and the V segment lost 6 bases, leaving 16 bases of the junction unmatched. CDR3 length equals 15 residues. CDR1 and CDR2 from the germline V gene are EGSTGY and YDSYTSSV. CDR3: CATWKDRRPNYKKLF. The CDR3 DNA reads as TGTGCCACCTGGAAAGACCGACGACCCAATTATAAGAAACTCTTT.

This chain joins TRGV8 and TRGJP1. The CDR3 extends over 16 amino acids. Per germline, CDR1 VENAVY and CDR2 YDSYNSRV. V was clipped by 3 bases and J by 3 bases; unmatched bases: 10. CDR3 sequence (DNA): TGTGCCACCTGGGATGGGGATATGGCCACTGGTTGGTTCAAGATATTT. Translating it yields CATWDGDMATGWFKIF.

In its sample, this clone was seen a few times. A junction boundary mismatches the germline segment, possibly from a read error. The gene calls are TRGV2 and TRGJP2. The CDR3 spans 13 residues. In germline, CDR1 is EGSNGY, CDR2 YDSYNSKV. CDR3 nucleotides: TGTGCCATCTGGGACGGGCGAAGCCGGATCAAGACGTTT. Amino acids: CAIWDGRSRIKTF.